What follows is one TCR beta chain and its context. Its antigen remains unknown. This record belongs to a study of cytomegalovirus exposure and HLA in healthy donors. PCR used 60 Vbeta primers and 13 Jbeta primers. Profiling relied on immunoSEQ multiplex PCR, and the TCRdb table lists in-frame clones only, not all of them. The profile shows some 200,000 clones, about 80% of them singletons. The V segment lost 4 bases and the J segment 6 bases; nucleotides outside the gene matches: 15. The V gene's germline CDR1 is MDHEN and CDR2 SYDVKM. The CDR3 covers 17 residues. The study's findings and limits: A previous analysis found most TCR beta V segments productive roughly 87% or roughly 30% of the time. Diagnosis of cytomegalovirus status made by the classifier reportedly showed high specificity and sensitivity. HLA-A and HLA-B allele assignments for most subjects were reportedly predicted accurately using TCR beta sequences.

Sequenced sample: PBMCs. The chain couples TRBV28 to TRBJ1-2; 9 nucleotides agree with TRBD1. This receptor was taken from a man younger than 35 in good health and CMV-seronegative. The CDR3 protein is CASSSEGQGFRQNGYTF. In DNA form, the CDR3 reads TGTGCCAGCAGTTCAGAAGGACAGGGGTTTCGGCAGAATGGCTACACCTTC.